The 19 T cell receptor beta chains presented below share a single source sample, sequenced in a study of beta chain features in type 1 diabetes. Reverse transcribing all isolated RNA meant expressed TCRB transcripts were sequenced. Profiling relied on immunoSEQ multiplex PCR, and the TCRdb table lists in-frame clones only, not all of them. The sample lists about 250,000 clones, 13% to 15% occurring once. Sequenced: naive CD4+ T cells from blood. The receptors shown here come from a middle-aged woman in good health.

This clone was recorded a few times. This rearrangement joins TRBV11-2 to TRBJ2-3; no clear D. The CDR3 covers 15 residues. V was cut by 1 base and J by 0 bases, with 8 bases left in between. Germline assignment: CDR1 SGHAT and CDR2 FQNNGV. The CDR3 reads CASSLAGRSTDTQYF. The CDR3 DNA follows: TGTGCCAGCAGCTTAGCTGGCAGAAGCACAGATACGCAGTATTTT.

On this clone: Other nucleotide sequences in the sample specify the same CDR3. V is TRBV7-2 and J is TRBJ2-7; no reliable D call. CDR1 SGHTA and CDR2 FQGNSA come from the germline V gene. The CDR3 consists of 11 residues. V dropped 2 bases and J dropped 4 bases, with 3 bases sitting between them. For the CDR3, the DNA is TGTGCCAGCAGCTTATCATACGAGCAGTACTTC. As protein: CASSLSYEQYF.

The chain uses TRBV19 and TRBJ2-3; 10 bases are shared with TRBD2. Germline values: CDR1 LNHDA, CDR2 SQIVND (reference sequence). The CDR3 spans 14 residues. V was clipped by 4 bases and J by 6 bases; unmatched bases: 4. The CDR3 reads CASSTAGGGDTQYF. In DNA form, the CDR3 reads TGTGCCAGTAGTACAGCGGGGGGGGGCGATACGCAGTATTTT.

The chain couples TRBV5-1 to TRBJ2-7, with 8 bases lining up with TRBD2. Germline values: CDR1 SGHRS, CDR2 YFSETQ. The CDR3 contains 15 residues. V trimming: 4 bases; J trimming: 2 bases; junction bases outside the gene matches: 8. The CDR3 region has the DNA TGCGCCAGCAGCCTCGCCACGGGGGGGACCTACGAGCAGTACTTC. It codes for CASSLATGGTYEQYF.

This clone was counted only a few times. The chain joins TRBV18 to TRBJ2-5; D might be TRBD1 (6 bases). V lost 2 bases to trimming and J lost 5 bases, with 12 bases between them. The germline gives CDR1 KGHSH, CDR2 LQKENI. This CDR3 comprises 14 residues. The CDR3 DNA follows: TGTGCCAGCTCACCAAGGAAGGGGGATGAGACCCAGTACTTC. It specifies CASSPRKGDETQYF.

This chain uses TRBV19 with TRBJ2-3; TRBD1 is a possible D gene (6 bases). Germline lookup yields CDR1 LNHDA and CDR2 SQIVND (reference sequence). The V and J ends lost 2 bases and 3 bases respectively, with 6 bases between them. The CDR3 sequence is 13 residues long. The CDR3 loop is CASSITGTDTQYF. The CDR3 nucleotides are TGTGCCAGTAGTATAACAGGGACAGATACGCAGTATTTT. The whole variable domain, filled in from reference TRBV19 and TRBJ2-3, reads DGGITQSPKYLFRKEGQNVTLSCEQNLNHDAMYWYRQDPGQGLRLIYYSQIVNDFQKGDIAEGYSVSREKKESFPLTVTSAQKNPTAFYLCASSITGTDTQYFGPGTRLTVL.

V usage is TRBV9 and J usage is TRBJ1-6; D is unresolved. CDR3 length equals 15 residues. The germline V gene encodes CDR1 SGDLS and CDR2 YYNGEE. The ends were cut back, 4 bases at V and 14 bases at J, with 22 bases in the middle. Here the CDR3 DNA reads TGTGCCAGCAGCCCCTCGGGAGATATAGGTCGGGCCCTCCACTTT. Its translation is CASSPSGDIGRALHF.

This clone was counted a few times. The genes are TRBV18 and TRBJ2-7; a possible D gene is TRBD1 (5 bases). Germline V gives CDR1 KGHSH, CDR2 LQKENI. Trimming pared 1 base from V and 6 bases from J, leaving 7 bases between. The CDR3 consists of 12 residues. The CDR3, as DNA: TGTGCCAGCTCACCACAAGGGGTCGAGCAGTACTTC. This gives the protein CASSPQGVEQYF.

This chain connects TRBV6-5 to TRBJ1-4; no definite D call. From germline, CDR1 is MNHEY and CDR2 SVGAGI. This CDR3 region has 16 residues. Trimming pared 0 bases from V and 4 bases from J, leaving 12 bases between. The CDR3 bases are TGTGCCAGCAGTTACTCGATCGTGTCAGTTAATGAAAAACTGTTTTTT. This codes for CASSYSIVSVNEKLFF.

The rearrangement uses TRBV4-2 and TRBJ2-2; 8 nucleotides align to TRBD1. Germline values: CDR1 LGHNA, CDR2 YNFKEQ. The CDR3 sequence is 17 residues long. J gave up 0 bases and V 4 bases, and 7 bases lay outside the gene matches. The CDR3 DNA reads as TGTGCCAGCAGCCCCCGGGCACAGGGGGCGAACACCGGGGAGCTGTTTTTT. Its protein product is CASSPRAQGANTGELFF.

This chain joins TRBV5-4 and TRBJ2-7, with 7 bases fitting TRBD1. The junction had 8 bases not matched to a gene; V was cut back by 4 bases and J by 4 bases. Germline lookup yields CDR1 SGHNT and CDR2 YYREEE (reference sequence). CDR3 size: 14 residues. The CDR3 here is CASSQTGKEYEQYF. The CDR3 nucleotides read TGTGCCAGCAGCCAGACAGGGAAGGAGTACGAGCAGTACTTC.

This clone appeared a few times. This chain links TRBV6-5 with TRBJ1-1; TRBD1 might be the D (5 bases). Germline-derived CDR1 and CDR2 are MNHEY and SVGAGI. The CDR3 runs 13 residues. The germline V and J ends were trimmed by 10 bases and 9 bases, with 21 bases remaining between them. In DNA, the CDR3 is TGTGCCATCTTCTCCCGGGACTTAGGAAAAGCTTTCTTT. Encoded protein: CAIFSRDLGKAFF.

The chain carries TRBV29-1 and TRBJ2-5; possibly TRBD1 for D (6 bases). V lost 4 bases, J lost 4 bases, and 10 bases lay in between. CDR1 and CDR2 from the germline V gene are SQVTM and ANQGSEA. This CDR3 spans 12 amino acids. DNA of the CDR3: TGCAGCGTTGTAGGGGGTGTAGAGACCCAGTACTTC. This translates into CSVVGGVETQYF.

This clone was found a few times. The chain uses TRBV19 and TRBJ1-2; 9 bases map to TRBD1. Trimming took 6 bases from V and 5 from J; bases not matched to a gene: 4. Germline loops: CDR1 LNHDA, CDR2 SQIVND (reference sequence). This CDR3 is 13 amino acids long. CDR3 bases: TGTGCCAGTAGGGCGGACAGGGGTTATGGCTACACCTTC. This translates into CASRADRGYGYTF.

This clone has a handful of counts. The rearrangement uses TRBV7-2 and TRBJ2-7; D uncertain. The V and J ends lost 6 bases and 1 base respectively, with 13 bases between them. Germline CDR1 and CDR2: SGHTA and FQGNSA. The CDR3 extends over 14 amino acids. The CDR3 DNA sequence: TGTGCCAGCAGTAATGCGGCCATATCCTACGAGCAGTACTTC. It yields the protein CASSNAAISYEQYF.

V and J are TRBV10-3 and TRBJ2-7, with 7 bases fitting TRBD1. Germline V CDR1 and CDR2: ENHRY, SYGVKD. The CDR3 is 15 residues long. V lost 4 bases and J lost 2; bases outside the gene matches: 8. The CDR3 spells CAISGKRDRTYEQYF. For the CDR3, the DNA is TGTGCCATCAGTGGGAAACGGGACAGAACCTACGAGCAGTACTTC.

This clone was counted between two and nine times. The gene calls are TRBV5-1 and TRBJ2-7; 8 positions match TRBD2. The CDR3 runs to 17 residues. J was trimmed by 1 base and V by 1 base; bases with no gene match: 10. CDR1 and CDR2 from the germline V gene are SGHRS and YFSETQ. CDR3 DNA: TGCGCCAGCAGCTTGTTAGCGGGACAAGGGGCGTCCTACGAGCAGTACTTC. This codes for CASSLLAGQGASYEQYF.

V gene TRBV7-8 combines with J gene TRBJ1-5; D might be TRBD1 (6 bases). The V gene's germline CDR1 is SGHVS and CDR2 FQNEAQ. The V and J ends lost 5 bases and 5 bases respectively, with 13 bases between them. This CDR3 is built from 14 residues. CDR3 amino acids: CASSAGQFYQPQHF. Here the CDR3 DNA reads TGTGCCAGCAGCGCCGGACAGTTTTATCAGCCCCAGCATTTT.

This chain uses TRBV25-1 with TRBJ2-7, with D possibly TRBD1 on 7 matching bases. The V end lost 3 bases, the J end lost 1 base, and 13 bases lay between the germline ends. The CDR3 has 15 residues. Germline assignment: CDR1 MGHDK and CDR2 SYGVNS. This chain's CDR3 is CASSETRDRSYEQYF. CDR3 bases: TGTGCCAGCAGTGAGACGCGGGACAGATCCTACGAGCAGTACTTC.